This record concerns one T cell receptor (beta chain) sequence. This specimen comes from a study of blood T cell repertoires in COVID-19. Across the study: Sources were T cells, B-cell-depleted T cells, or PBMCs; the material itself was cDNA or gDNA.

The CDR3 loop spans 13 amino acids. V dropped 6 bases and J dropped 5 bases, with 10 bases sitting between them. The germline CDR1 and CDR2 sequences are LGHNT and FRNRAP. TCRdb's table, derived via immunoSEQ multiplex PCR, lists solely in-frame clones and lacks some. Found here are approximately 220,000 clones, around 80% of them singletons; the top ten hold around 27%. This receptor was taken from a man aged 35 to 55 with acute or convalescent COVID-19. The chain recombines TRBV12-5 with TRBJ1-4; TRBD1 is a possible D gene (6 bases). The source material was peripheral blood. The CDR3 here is CASGPGTNEKLFF. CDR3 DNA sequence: TGTGCTAGTGGGCCCGGGACAAATGAAAAACTGTTTTTT. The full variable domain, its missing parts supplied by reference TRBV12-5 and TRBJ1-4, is DARVTQTPRHKVTEMGQEVTMRCQPILGHNTVFWYRQTMMQGLELLAYFRNRAPLDDSGMPKDRFSAEMPDATLATLKIQPSEPRDSAVYFCASGPGTNEKLFFGSGTQLSVL.